The entry below gives a single T cell receptor (beta chain) sequence along with its context. The sample originates from a study of blood T cell repertoires in COVID-19. At the level of the study: Acute and convalescent COVID-19 samples came from the United States, Italy and Spain. T cells, B-cell-depleted T cells, or PBMCs provided the cDNA or gDNA that served as material.

As originally analysed: Amplified reference gene primers provided the basis for estimating nucleated cell counts. Data came from immunoSEQ multiplex PCR; TCRdb stores just in-frame clones and leaves some out. V, J and clone size are those of that table, while D and trimming were read from the DNA. The table has approximately 250,000 clones, roughly 83% seen once; the top ten hold 6.5% to 9%. This CDR3 comprises 14 residues. V trimming: 6 bases; J trimming: 8 bases; junction bases outside the gene matches: 8. CDR1 and CDR2 from the germline V gene are MNHEY and SVGAGI. The sequenced material came from peripheral blood. The chain is built from TRBV6-5 and TRBJ1-4; 8 bases line up with TRBD1. This clonotype was sampled from a woman between 45 and 60 years old with acute or convalescent COVID-19. The CDR3 sequence is CASRTDRGSEKLFF. The CDR3 DNA follows: TGTGCCAGCAGAACCGACAGGGGCAGCGAAAAACTGTTTTTT.